These T cell receptor beta chains were read from a single sample in a study of blood T cells in healthy people across ages. TCRdb reanalysed the 5' RACE reads using MiXCR and keeps one entry per CDR3 protein. The repertoire holds almost 300,000 distinct CDR3 sequences, with less than 30% as singletons. The sequencing input was blood. These receptors came from a woman aged 70-85 years in good health. Each CDR3 is given with its conserved first and last residue. A D gene is named only where the DNA matches it firmly. Size is stated for part of the rows, as once, few or many counts, or as a class when the clone is expanded.

TRBV7-2	NA	TRBJ2-3	NA	TGTGCCAGCAGCCACCGGGACTCCGCAGATACGCAGTATTTT	CASSHRDSADTQYF
TRBV20-1	NA	TRBJ2-7	NA	TGCAGTGCGCCGGGACTCTCCGCCAACTCCTACGAGCAGTACTTC	CSAPGLSANSYEQYF
TRBV4-2	NA	TRBJ2-3	NA	TGTGCCAGCAGCCAATACAGGGAGGTGGATACGCAGTATTTT	CASSQYREVDTQYF
TRBV7-3	few	TRBJ2-5	TRBD2	TGTGCCAGCAGCCCCGGGACTAGCTATGAGACCCAGTACTTC	CASSPGTSYETQYF
TRBV7-8	NA	TRBJ1-4	NA	TGTGCCAGCAGCTTTGAGGGGTTAACGACTAATGAAAAACTGTTTTTT	CASSFEGLTTNEKLFF
TRBV4-3	NA	TRBJ1-5	NA	TGCGCCAGCAGCCAAGTGCGGGGAAATCAGCCCCAGCATTTT	CASSQVRGNQPQHF
TRBV2	NA	TRBJ1-4	NA	TGTGCCAGCAGAGCGGGGTCTCGAGAAAAACTGTTTTTT	CASRAGSREKLFF
TRBV20-1	many	TRBJ1-2	NA	TGCAGTGCTCCCGTTAGGGGTCCCTATGGCTACACCTTC	CSAPVRGPYGYTF
TRBV15	NA	TRBJ1-2	TRBD1	TGTGCCACCAGCAGAGATCGGCAGGGGGCTGGCTACACCTTC	CATSRDRQGAGYTF
TRBV28	few	TRBJ1-4	NA	TGTGCCAGCAGTTTAGACCGACCAGAAAAACTGTTTTTT	CASSLDRPEKLFF
TRBV25-1	few	TRBJ2-5	TRBD1	TGTGCCCGCAGTGAAGGACAGGGAAACCAAGAAACCCAGTACTTC	CARSEGQGNQETQYF
TRBV27	many	TRBJ2-5	TRBD2	TGTGCCAGCAGCTACGGGGGGGCCAGAGAGACCCAGTACTTC	CASSYGGARETQYF
TRBV15	NA	TRBJ2-6	TRBD1	TGTGCCACCAGCAGTCCGGGACAGGGGAATTCTGGGGCCAACGTCCTGACTTTC	CATSSPGQGNSGANVLTF
TRBV5-1	few	TRBJ2-5	TRBD2	TGCGCCAGCAGCCCGGCCGTGACTAGCGCGCGAGAGACCCAGTACTTC	CASSPAVTSARETQYF
TRBV6-5	NA	TRBJ2-3	TRBD2	TGTGCCAGCAGTTACTCTCCTAGCGGGAGGCTTAGCACAGATACGCAGTATTTT	CASSYSPSGRLSTDTQYF
TRBV7-9	many	TRBJ2-5	NA	TGTGCCAGCAGCTTGGGAAATGGGGAGCAGTACTTC	CASSLGNGEQYF
TRBV9	NA	TRBJ2-5	NA	TGTGCCAGCAGCGTAGACACAGGGAAGCTAGAGACCCAGTACTTC	CASSVDTGKLETQYF
TRBV5-1	few	TRBJ1-5	NA	TGCGCCAGCAGCCCACCCATCGGGGAGGGAGAACCTCTTGGGAATCAGCCCCAGCATTTT	CASSPPIGEGEPLGNQPQHF
TRBV7-6	NA	TRBJ2-1	TRBD2	TGTGCCAGCAGCAAGACTAGCGGGAGGGCCGGGGATGAGCAGTTCTTC	CASSKTSGRAGDEQFF
TRBV19	few	TRBJ2-6	TRBD1	TGTGCCAGTAGTATTAAGACAGGGGGCGGATCTGGGGCCAACGTCCTGACTTTC	CASSIKTGGGSGANVLTF
TRBV28	once	TRBJ2-7	NA	TGTGCCAGCACCCCCCAGGGCTGGGATTACGAGCAGTACTTC	CASTPQGWDYEQYF
TRBV5-1	many	TRBJ2-7	NA	TGCGCCAGCGCCCCCACGCCAAGCTACGAGCAGTACTTC	CASAPTPSYEQYF
TRBV3-1	NA	TRBJ1-2	NA	TGTGCCAGCAGCCAAAGTGAATATGGCTACACCTTC	CASSQSEYGYTF
TRBV3-1	few	TRBJ2-7	NA	TGTGCCAGCAGCCCACACTTGAGACAGTACGAGCAGTACTTC	CASSPHLRQYEQYF
TRBV5-5	few	TRBJ2-7	TRBD2	TGTGCCAGCAGCCCACAATGGAGGGCGGGAGGGCCCCACGAGCAGTACTTC	CASSPQWRAGGPHEQYF
TRBV12-3/TRBV12-4	NA	TRBJ1-6	NA	TGTGCCAGCAGCCTAACAGGGAAAGATTCACCCCTCCACTTT	CASSLTGKDSPLHF
TRBV7-9	few	TRBJ2-5	NA	TGTGCCAGCAGCAAAGTCGATGAGCGGTTCTTC	CASSKVDERFF
TRBV29-1	NA	TRBJ2-5	NA	TGCAGCGTTGCCGGGAAGAAGGAGACCCAGTACTTC	CSVAGKKETQYF
TRBV28	NA	TRBJ1-2	NA	TGTGCCAGCAGTTCACAGGGACCCGACTATGGCTACACCTTC	CASSSQGPDYGYTF
TRBV7-9	few	TRBJ2-1	TRBD2	TGTGCCAGCAGCTCACCGGGACTAGCAGGCAATGAGCAGTTCTTC	CASSSPGLAGNEQFF
TRBV4-2	once	TRBJ2-1	TRBD2	TGTGCCAGCAGCCATCCTGATTCTAGCGGGAGCATCCACAATGAGCAGTTCTTC	CASSHPDSSGSIHNEQFF
TRBV5-1	many	TRBJ1-2	TRBD1	TGCGCCAGCAGCTCGACAGGGGTTAGCGACTATGGCTACACCTTC	CASSSTGVSDYGYTF
TRBV28	NA	TRBJ2-6	NA	TGTGCCAGCAGTTTATCCAGGGGAATTTTGATGGGGGCCAACGTCCGGACTTTC	CASSLSRGILMGANVRTF
TRBV28	NA	TRBJ1-2	TRBD1	TGTGCCAGCAGTTTACGGGGACAGGGGGACGGCTACACCTTC	CASSLRGQGDGYTF
TRBV10-3	many	TRBJ2-7	NA	TGTGCCATCAGTGAGTCACCGGGTATTGTAGTTTTTGAGCAGTACTTC	CAISESPGIVVFEQYF
TRBV3-1	few	TRBJ2-5	TRBD1	TGTGCCAGCAGCAACCGGGACAGGGGGCTAGAGGAGACCCAGTACTTC	CASSNRDRGLEETQYF
TRBV7-8	NA	TRBJ2-2	NA	TGTGCCAGCAGTTCACAGGGAGATACCGGGGAGCTGTTTTTT	CASSSQGDTGELFF
TRBV4-1	NA	TRBJ2-1	NA	TGCGCCAGCAGCCACCCGGGTGGGGGGTATAATGAGCAGTTCTTC	CASSHPGGGYNEQFF